Sequencing of this T cell receptor beta chain was carried out in a study of memory CD8 T cells in hepatitis C reinfection. As to time point: pre-reinfection, 55 to 20 weeks before reinfection detection. No in vitro expansion preceded TCR sequencing of the sorted cells. The method was immunoSEQ multiplex PCR; TCRdb's version includes in-frame clones alone and lacks a portion of them. The repertoire holds tens of thousands of clones, with around nine tenths as singletons. The length of the CDR3 is 15 residues. Germline CDR1 is MGHRA and CDR2 is YSYEKL. Germline trimming cut 0 bases from V and 12 bases from J; bases unmatched to any gene: 9.

This receptor was obtained from a man aged 18 to 30 with hepatitis C virus infection. Sequencing used naive CD8+ T cells sorted from blood. This chain links TRBV4-1 with TRBJ2-7; 12 bases fit TRBD2. CDR3 region: CASSQDRLAGEGLYF. The CDR3 coding sequence is TGCGCCAGCAGCCAAGATAGACTAGCGGGAGAGGGTCTGTACTTC.